A single sample gave rise to the 3 T cell receptor beta chains below, sequenced in a study of blood T cell repertoires in COVID-19. Sequencing used immunoSEQ multiplex PCR; TCRdb keeps in-frame clones, though not all of them. Of around 300,000 clones listed, approximately 91% are singletons. Material for sequencing was PBMCs or T cells enriched from blood (not recorded which). Receptors originate from a woman younger than 45 who had recovered from COVID-19.

The chain carries TRBV7-2 and TRBJ2-5; D perhaps matches TRBD1 (5 bases). CDR1 is SGHTA, CDR2 FQGNSA, per germline. Trimming stripped 5 bases from V and 7 bases from J, with 11 bases between. This CDR3 spans 12 amino acids. The DNA for the CDR3 is TGTGCCAGCAGCCTCTATCAGGGGACCCAGTACTTC. Protein sequence: CASSLYQGTQYF.

This sequence joins TRBV9 and TRBJ2-2; D possibly corresponds to TRBD1 (6 bases). CDR1 SGDLS and CDR2 YYNGEE come from the germline V gene. V was trimmed by 0 bases and J by 3 bases, leaving 9 bases between them. The CDR3 loop spans 15 amino acids. The CDR3 DNA sequence: TGTGCCAGCAGCGTAGATCAGGGGTACACCGGGGAGCTGTTTTTT. Translating it yields CASSVDQGYTGELFF.

This chain links TRBV30 with TRBJ2-3; 8 bases agree with TRBD2. The CDR3 spans 15 residues. V lost 2 bases, J lost 1 base, and 5 bases stayed unmatched. CDR1 GTSNPN and CDR2 SVGIG come from the germline V gene (reference sequence). The CDR3 sequence is CAWSPIAGRTDTQYF. In nucleotides, the CDR3 is TGTGCCTGGAGTCCCATAGCGGGGCGCACAGATACGCAGTATTTT.